This T cell receptor beta chain was documented in a study of vaccination and CD4 T cells after COVID-19. Study information: The convalescents were made up of six males and four females, two of whom were Hispanic. Post-COVID sampling occurred a median approximately 100 days after diagnosis (range 35 to 161). Broader study findings: Median numbers of SARS-CoV-2-reactive clonotypes increased from about 20 to 38 (not a significant change).

Each CDR3 protein gets one entry after TCRdb re-called the PCR reads with MiXCR. Of approximately 19,000 distinct CDR3 sequences in the sample, roughly 60% were seen once. As concerns this clonotype: The antigen remains unidentified.

Germline lookup yields CDR1 SGHTA and CDR2 FQGNSA. There are 17 residues in the CDR3. Trimming removed 4 bases from V and 1 base from J, with 16 bases in between. This receptor was obtained from a human donor who had recovered from COVID-19. This material consisted of CD4+ T cells from blood, taken before SARS-CoV-2 vaccination. The chain carries TRBV7-2 and TRBJ2-2, with D maybe TRBD2 (6 bases). CDR3: CASSSTRGTVNTGELFF. Written as DNA, the CDR3 is TGTGCCAGCAGCTCGACCCGCGGGACTGTGAACACCGGGGAGCTGTTTTTT.